This T cell receptor beta chain was recorded in a study of T cells after yellow fever vaccination. General study findings and limits: Just a small share of clonotypes turned up in the CD4 compartment as well as the CD8 compartment. Secondary responses were weaker yet peaked faster, day 5 versus 15.

V was clipped by 5 bases and J by 4 bases; unmatched bases: 5. Germline CDR1 and CDR2: MNHEY and SVGAGI. This CDR3 has 14 residues. As for this clonotype: Its antigen is currently unknown.

TCR cDNA was made by 5'RACE template switching, adding a universal primer site and UMIs. TCRdb re-called the 5' RACE reads with MiXCR, one entry per CDR3 protein. Among roughly 400,000 distinct CDR3 sequences listed, approximately 19% were seen once. Here the sequenced sample was PBMCs, taken before the yellow fever booster vaccination. The clonotype comes from a man aged 18 to 30 who received the YFV17D yellow fever vaccine. The rearrangement joins TRBV6-5 to TRBJ1-2, with 9 positions matching TRBD1. CDR3 coding DNA: TGTGCCAGCAGTAGACAGGGGGATATCTATGGCTACACCTTC. It is translated as CASSRQGDIYGYTF.